Many counts were recorded for the clone carrying this TCR beta chain. These data are taken from a study of shared clonotypes between healthy human individuals. Each cell subset's genomic DNA was divided evenly among several immunoSEQ plates. Profiling relied on immunoSEQ multiplex PCR, and the TCRdb table lists in-frame clones only, not all of them. The sample has roughly 500,000 clones; about four fifths are singletons. The study enrolled healthy HIV-negative adults without recent acute infections or vaccinations as donors. The CDR3 spans 15 residues. V gave up 1 base and J gave up 8 bases; unmatched junction bases: 4. Germline CDR1 reads MNHEY; CDR2 reads SMNVEV (reference sequence).

The sequence was collected from a woman aged 40 to 55 in good health. Some clones in this sample may be carry-over from other donors' samples. This chain joins TRBV27 and TRBJ2-1, with 11 nucleotides matching TRBD2. The sample was PBMCs. In DNA, the CDR3 is TGTGCCAGCAGTTTATTAACTAGCGGGAGTCATGAGCAGTTCTTC. It codes for CASSLLTSGSHEQFF.